Described below is a single T cell receptor (beta chain) sequence and its context. As yet, its antigen is unknown. The data were obtained in a study of response to subunit inactivated influenza vaccine. Study observations and caveats: The authors suggested that few new T cells are recruited per seasonal influenza vaccination.

TCRdb called the RT-PCR reads again in MiXCR, with one record for every CDR3 protein. The sample lists roughly 700,000 distinct CDR3 sequences, 15% to 18% occurring once. The CDR3 extends over 12 amino acids. From germline, CDR1 is SGHRS and CDR2 YFSETQ. Trimming removed 5 bases at V and 7 bases at J, with 13 bases between. The chain couples TRBV5-1 to TRBJ2-7; D gene unclear. Sequences were derived from PBMCs from blood, sampled 12 days after vaccination. This clonotype was obtained from a man in his fifties or sixties who received an inactivated influenza vaccine. The CDR3 DNA follows: TGCGCCAGCAGTTCGGAATTGGGGGAGCAGTACTTC. This encodes CASSSELGEQYF.